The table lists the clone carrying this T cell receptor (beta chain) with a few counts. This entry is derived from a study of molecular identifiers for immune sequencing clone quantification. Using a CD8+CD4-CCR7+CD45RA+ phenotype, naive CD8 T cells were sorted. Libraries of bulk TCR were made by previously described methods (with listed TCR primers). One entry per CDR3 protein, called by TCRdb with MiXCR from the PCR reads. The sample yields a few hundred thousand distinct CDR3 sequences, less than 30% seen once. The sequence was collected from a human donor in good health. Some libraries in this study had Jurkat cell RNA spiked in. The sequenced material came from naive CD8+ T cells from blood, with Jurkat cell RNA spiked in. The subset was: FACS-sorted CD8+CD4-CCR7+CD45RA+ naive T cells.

CDR3 in DNA: TGCGCCAGCAGCCAAGGTACTAGCGGGAGGGATGAGCAGTTCTTC. Amino acid sequence: CASSQGTSGRDEQFF. V usage is TRBV4-3 and J usage is TRBJ2-1, with TRBD2 matching 13 bases. From germline, CDR1 is LGHNA and CDR2 YSLEER. This CDR3 comprises 15 residues. J lost 8 bases, V lost 1 base, and 2 bases had no gene match.